This T cell receptor (beta chain) was documented in a study of identical twins. TCRdb fed the 5' RACE reads into MiXCR, producing one record per CDR3 protein. The table lists a few hundred thousand distinct CDR3 sequences, nearly 10% of them singletons. As regards this clonotype: The antigen remains undetermined.

Whole-study results and caveats: It was out-of-frame TCR alpha sharing in monozygotic twins that models underestimated.

These data also featured in a second study, about yellow fever vaccine responses in identical twins.

This TCR came from a woman aged 18-29 years in good health. Sequencing used PBMCs.

CDR3 nucleotide sequence: TGTGCCAGCAGTGCATATAGACAGGGTAAAGCTGAAGCTTTCTTT. Protein: CASSAYRQGKAEAFF. The chain combines TRBV6-1 with TRBJ1-1; 7 bases are shared with TRBD1. Germline CDR1 and CDR2: MNHNS and SASEGT. V lost 4 bases and J lost 6; bases outside the gene matches: 11. The CDR3 consists of 15 residues.